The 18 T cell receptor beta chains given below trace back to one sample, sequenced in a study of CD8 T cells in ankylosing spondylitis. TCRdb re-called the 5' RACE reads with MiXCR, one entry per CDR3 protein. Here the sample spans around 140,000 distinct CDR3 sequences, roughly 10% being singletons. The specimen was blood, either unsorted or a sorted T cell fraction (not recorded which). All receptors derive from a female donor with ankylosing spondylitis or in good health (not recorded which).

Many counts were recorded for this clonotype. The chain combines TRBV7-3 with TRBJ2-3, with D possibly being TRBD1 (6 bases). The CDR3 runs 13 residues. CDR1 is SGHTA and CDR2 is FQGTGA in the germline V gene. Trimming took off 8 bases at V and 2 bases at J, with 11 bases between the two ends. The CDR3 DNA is TGTGCCAGCGGGGACACCTACACAGATACGCAGTATTTT. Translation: CASGDTYTDTQYF.

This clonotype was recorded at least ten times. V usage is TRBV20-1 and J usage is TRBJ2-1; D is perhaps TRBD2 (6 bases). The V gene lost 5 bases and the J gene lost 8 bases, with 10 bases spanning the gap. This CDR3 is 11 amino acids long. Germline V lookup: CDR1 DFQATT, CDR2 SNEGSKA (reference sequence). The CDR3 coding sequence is TGCAGTGCTGGGAGGATCGATGAGCAGTTCTTC. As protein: CSAGRIDEQFF.

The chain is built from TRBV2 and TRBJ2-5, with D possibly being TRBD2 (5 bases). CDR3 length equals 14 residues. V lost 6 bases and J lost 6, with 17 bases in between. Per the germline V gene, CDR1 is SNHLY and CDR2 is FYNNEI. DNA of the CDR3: TGTGCCAGCAGCGCGACTCCTCTCGGGAAGACCCAGTACTTC. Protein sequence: CASSATPLGKTQYF.

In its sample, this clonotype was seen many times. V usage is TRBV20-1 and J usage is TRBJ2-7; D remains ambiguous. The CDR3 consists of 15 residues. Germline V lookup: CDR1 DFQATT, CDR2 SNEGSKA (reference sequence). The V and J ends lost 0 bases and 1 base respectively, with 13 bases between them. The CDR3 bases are TGCAGTGCTAGAGACAATGGGCGGTTATCCTACGAGCAGTACTTC. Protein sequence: CSARDNGRLSYEQYF.

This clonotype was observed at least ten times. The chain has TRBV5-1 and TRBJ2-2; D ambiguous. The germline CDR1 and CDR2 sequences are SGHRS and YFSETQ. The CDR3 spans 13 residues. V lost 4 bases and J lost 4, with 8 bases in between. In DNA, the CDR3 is TGCGCCAGCAGCCAACAGAGCACCGGGGAGCTGTTTTTT. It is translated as CASSQQSTGELFF.

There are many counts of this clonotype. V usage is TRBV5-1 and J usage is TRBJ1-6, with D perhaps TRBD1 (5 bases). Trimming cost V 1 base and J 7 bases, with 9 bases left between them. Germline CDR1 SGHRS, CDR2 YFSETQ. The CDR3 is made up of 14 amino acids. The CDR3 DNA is TGCGCCAGCAGCTTGATAGGGGAGAATTCACCCCTCCACTTT. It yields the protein CASSLIGENSPLHF.

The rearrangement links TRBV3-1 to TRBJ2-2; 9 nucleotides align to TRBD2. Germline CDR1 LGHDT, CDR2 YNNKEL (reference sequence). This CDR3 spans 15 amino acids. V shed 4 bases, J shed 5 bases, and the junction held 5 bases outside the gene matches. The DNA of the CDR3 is TGTGCCAGCAGCCCTCTAGCGGGGTGGACCGGGGAGCTGTTTTTT. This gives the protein CASSPLAGWTGELFF.

CDR3 residues: CASSVQATNTEAFF. Written as DNA, the CDR3 is TGCGCCAGCAGCGTACAGGCGACGAACACTGAAGCTTTCTTT. This chain links TRBV5-1 with TRBJ1-1; a possible D gene is TRBD1 (5 bases). The V gene's germline CDR1 is SGHRS and CDR2 YFSETQ. Trimming stripped 4 bases from V and 1 base from J, with 11 bases between. The CDR3 loop spans 14 amino acids.

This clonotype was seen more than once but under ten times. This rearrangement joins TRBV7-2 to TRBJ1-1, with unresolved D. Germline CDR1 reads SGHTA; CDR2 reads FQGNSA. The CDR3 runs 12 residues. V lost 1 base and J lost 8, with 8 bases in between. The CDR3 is CASSLGAAEAFF. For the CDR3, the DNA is TGTGCCAGCAGCTTAGGGGCAGCGGAAGCTTTCTTT.

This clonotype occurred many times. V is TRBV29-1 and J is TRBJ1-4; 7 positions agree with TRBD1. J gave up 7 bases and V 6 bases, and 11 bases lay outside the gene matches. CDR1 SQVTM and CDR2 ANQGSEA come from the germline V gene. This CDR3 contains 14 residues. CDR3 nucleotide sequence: TGCAGCGTAACCAGACAGGGACATGGTGAAAAACTGTTTTTT. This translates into CSVTRQGHGEKLFF.

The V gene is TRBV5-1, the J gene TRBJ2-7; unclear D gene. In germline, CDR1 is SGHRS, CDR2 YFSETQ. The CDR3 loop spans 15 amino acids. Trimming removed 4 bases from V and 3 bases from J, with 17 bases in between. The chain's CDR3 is CASSAQLTENYEQYF. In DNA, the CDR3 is TGCGCCAGCAGCGCACAACTAACAGAGAACTACGAGCAGTACTTC.

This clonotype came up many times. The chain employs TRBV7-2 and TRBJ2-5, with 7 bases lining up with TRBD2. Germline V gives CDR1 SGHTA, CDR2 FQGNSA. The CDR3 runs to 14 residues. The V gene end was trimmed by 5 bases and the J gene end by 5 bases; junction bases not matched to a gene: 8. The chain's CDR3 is CASSRGLVWETQYF. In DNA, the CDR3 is TGTGCCAGCAGCCGAGGACTAGTCTGGGAGACCCAGTACTTC.

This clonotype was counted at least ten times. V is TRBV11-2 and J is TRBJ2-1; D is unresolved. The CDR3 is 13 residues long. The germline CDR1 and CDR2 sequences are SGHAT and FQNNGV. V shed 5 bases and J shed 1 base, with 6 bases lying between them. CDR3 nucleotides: TGTGCCAGCAGCCCCGGGTCCTACAATGAGCAGTTCTTC. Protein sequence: CASSPGSYNEQFF.

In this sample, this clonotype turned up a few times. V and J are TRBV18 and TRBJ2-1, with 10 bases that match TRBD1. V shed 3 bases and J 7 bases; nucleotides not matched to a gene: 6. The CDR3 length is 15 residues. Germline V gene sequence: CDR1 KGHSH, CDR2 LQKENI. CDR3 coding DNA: TGTGCCAGCTCACCGGGACAGGGGTTGTTAAATGAGCAGTTCTTC. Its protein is CASSPGQGLLNEQFF.

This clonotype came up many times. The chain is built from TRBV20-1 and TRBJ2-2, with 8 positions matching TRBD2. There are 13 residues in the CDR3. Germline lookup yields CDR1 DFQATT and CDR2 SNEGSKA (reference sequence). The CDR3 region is CSRGGEITGELFF. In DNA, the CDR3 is TGCAGCCGGGGGGGGGAGATCACCGGGGAGCTGTTTTTT.

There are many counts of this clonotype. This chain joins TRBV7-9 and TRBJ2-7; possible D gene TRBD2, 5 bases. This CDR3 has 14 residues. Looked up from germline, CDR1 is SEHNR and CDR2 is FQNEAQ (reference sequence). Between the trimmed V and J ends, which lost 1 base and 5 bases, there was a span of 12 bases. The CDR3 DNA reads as TGTGCCAGCAGCTTAGTCGGCAGGAGGAACGAGCAGTACTTC. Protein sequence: CASSLVGRRNEQYF.

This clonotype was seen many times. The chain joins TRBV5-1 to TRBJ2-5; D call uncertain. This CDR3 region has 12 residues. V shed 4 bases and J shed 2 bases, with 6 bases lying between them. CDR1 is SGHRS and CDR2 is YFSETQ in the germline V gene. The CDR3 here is CASSPGQETQYF. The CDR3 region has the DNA TGCGCCAGCAGCCCCGGGCAAGAGACCCAGTACTTC.

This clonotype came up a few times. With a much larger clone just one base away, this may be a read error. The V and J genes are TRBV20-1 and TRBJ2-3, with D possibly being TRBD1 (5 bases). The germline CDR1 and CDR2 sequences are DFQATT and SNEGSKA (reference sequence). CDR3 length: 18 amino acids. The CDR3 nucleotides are TGCTGTGCTAGAGATCCTCGTTTGGGTGGGGCTAGCACAGATACGCAGTATTTT. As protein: CCARDPRLGGASTDTQYF.